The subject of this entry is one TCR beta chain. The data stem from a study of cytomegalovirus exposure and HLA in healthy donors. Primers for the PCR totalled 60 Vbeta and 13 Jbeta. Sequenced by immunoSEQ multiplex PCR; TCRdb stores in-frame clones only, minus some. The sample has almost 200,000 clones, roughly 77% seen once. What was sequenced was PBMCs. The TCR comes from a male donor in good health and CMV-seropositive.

The CDR3, as DNA: TGTGCCAGCAGTCGTCCACAGGTAAACTACGAGCAGTACTTC. Protein sequence: CASSRPQVNYEQYF. The chain carries TRBV13 and TRBJ2-5; D might be TRBD1 (5 bases). The J call may not be correct, given that the DNA end is closer to TRBJ2-7. The germline CDR1 and CDR2 sequences are PRHDT and FYEKMQ (reference sequence). CDR3 length: 14 residues.